This TCR beta chain is drawn from a study of tumour-infiltrating T cells in Burkitt lymphoma. For the study at large: The Burkitt lymphoma cohort spanned all epidemiological subtypes.

As for this clone: As yet, its antigen is unknown.

The method was immunoSEQ multiplex PCR; TCRdb's version includes in-frame clones alone and lacks a portion of them. Here the sample spans about 600 clones, 16% being singletons. Study-wide results and limits: Many Burkitt lymphoma patients shared several public clonotypes.

The material sequenced was tumor tissue. This receptor was obtained from a human donor with Burkitt lymphoma.

CDR3 coding DNA: TGTGCCAGCAGCTTGGCGCAGGGGGTACTGTACGAGCAGTACTTC. Amino acid sequence: CASSLAQGVLYEQYF. This chain connects TRBV7-2 to TRBJ2-7; 7 nucleotides line up with TRBD1. CDR1 and CDR2 from the germline V gene are SGHTA and FQGNSA. The CDR3 is 15 amino acids. The trim removed 3 bases at V and 4 bases at J, leaving 9 bases unmatched. Full variable domain (remainder filled in from reference TRBV7-2 and TRBJ2-7): GAGVSQSPSNKVTEKGKDVELRCDPISGHTALYWYRQSLGQGLEFLIYFQGNSAPDKSGLPSDRFSAERTGGSVSTLTIQRTQQEDSAVYLCASSLAQGVLYEQYFGPGTRLTVT.